This T cell receptor beta chain was documented in a study of OX40 agonist ivuxolimab in advanced cancers. Germline CDR1 and CDR2: SGHNT and YYREEE (reference sequence). This CDR3 is 13 amino acids long. Trimming cost V 2 bases and J 5 bases, with 11 bases left between them. The protocol was immunoSEQ multiplex PCR, while the TCRdb copy is restricted to in-frame clones and leaves out a portion. The sample contains 55,000 to 85,000 clones, roughly 90% of which appear only once. The sequencing used CD4+ or CD8+ T cells sorted from blood, collected in a trial of the OX40 agonist ivuxolimab. This receptor was obtained from an adult with an advanced solid tumor such as melanoma, head and neck, liver or kidney cancer. V gene TRBV5-4 combines with J gene TRBJ2-7, with D possibly being TRBD2 (5 bases). The CDR3 nucleotides read TGTGCCAGCAGCTTTAGAGGGAGAGACGAGCAGTACTTC. The encoded protein is CASSFRGRDEQYF.